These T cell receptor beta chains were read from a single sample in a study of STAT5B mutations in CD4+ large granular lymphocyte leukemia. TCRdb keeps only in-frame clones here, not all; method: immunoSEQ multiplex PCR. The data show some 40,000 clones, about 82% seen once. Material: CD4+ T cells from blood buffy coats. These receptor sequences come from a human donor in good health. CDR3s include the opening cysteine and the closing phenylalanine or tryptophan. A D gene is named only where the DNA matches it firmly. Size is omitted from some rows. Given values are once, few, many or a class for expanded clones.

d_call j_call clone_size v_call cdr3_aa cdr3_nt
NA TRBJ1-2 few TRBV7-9 CASSSRTGGYTF TGTGCCAGCAGCTCCCGCACGGGTGGCTACACCTTC
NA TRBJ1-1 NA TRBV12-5 CASGPRTGPDIAEAFF TGTGCTAGTGGTCCACGGACTGGGCCAGATATCGCTGAAGCTTTCTTT
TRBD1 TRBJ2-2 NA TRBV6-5 CASSYSTGSGELFF TGTGCCAGCAGTTACTCGACAGGGTCCGGGGAGCTGTTTTTT
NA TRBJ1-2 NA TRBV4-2 CASSQDWVQGAYGYTF TGTGCCAGCAGCCAAGATTGGGTACAGGGAGCCTATGGCTACACCTTC
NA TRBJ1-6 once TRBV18 CASSPQGTENSPLHF TGTGCCAGCTCACCACAAGGGACGGAAAATTCACCCCTCCACTTT
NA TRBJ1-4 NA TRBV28 CASGTGVREKLFF TGTGCCAGTGGCACTGGGGTCCGGGAAAAACTGTTTTTT
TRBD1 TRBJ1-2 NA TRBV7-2 CASSPWTGGNYGYTF TGTGCCAGCAGCCCATGGACAGGGGGTAACTATGGCTACACCTTC
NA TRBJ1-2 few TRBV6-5 CASSSTGNYGYTF TGTGCCAGCAGTTCTACAGGGAACTATGGCTACACCTTC
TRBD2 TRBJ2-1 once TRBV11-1 CASSFGTSGDNEQFF TGTGCCAGCAGCTTCGGGACTAGCGGAGACAATGAGCAGTTCTTC
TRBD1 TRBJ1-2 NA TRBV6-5 CASSYLGTGNGYTF TGTGCCAGCAGTTACCTCGGGACAGGGAATGGCTACACCTTC
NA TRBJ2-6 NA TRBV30 CAWSETSGANVLTF TGTGCCTGGAGTGAGACTTCTGGGGCCAACGTCCTGACTTTC
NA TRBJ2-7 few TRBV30 CAWSLMTEAEQYF TGTGCCTGGAGTCTAATGACAGAGGCCGAGCAGTACTTC
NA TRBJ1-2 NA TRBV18 CASSEGGYGYTF TGTGCCAGCTCAGAGGGCGGCTATGGCTACACCTTC
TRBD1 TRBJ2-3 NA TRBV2 CASSRDRGSTDTQYF TGTGCCAGCAGTCGGGACAGGGGGAGCACAGATACGCAGTATTTT